This T cell receptor (beta chain) was found in a study of CD8+ T cells in alopecia areata. Overall study context: C3H/HeJ graft donors with spontaneous alopecia, aged roughly 6-12 months, supplied skin that was transplanted onto female C3H/HeJ mice aged roughly 6-11 weeks. Regarding the study as a whole: TCR sharing was clearer in mice than between patients, perhaps partly owing to patient HLA diversity.

Markers used for sorting pooled cutaneous lymph node cells were CD4, CD8alpha, NKG2D, NKG2ACE and others. This clone was found a few times. Its antigen is currently unknown. Gene names are the mouse ones. The read ends 4 residues early relative to the CDR3; the germline J gene fills the gap. Sequencing relied on a cDNA template that was reverse transcribed from extracted RNA. The protocol was immunoSEQ multiplex PCR, while the TCRdb copy is restricted to in-frame clones and leaves out a portion. The sample presents roughly 260,000 clones, none singletons. The CDR3 runs 11 residues. CDR1 is NSHNY and CDR2 is SYGAGN in the germline V gene.

The chain has TRBV13-1 and TRBJ1-1; D call uncertain. The sequenced sample consisted of CD4+ T cells sorted from a lymph node. The TCR originated in a C3H/HeJ mouse with alopecia areata. For this mouse line, the MHC haplotype is H2-k. CDR3 residues: CASSDAIEVFF. The DNA read from the CDR3 is TGTGCCAGCAGTGATGCCATA.